This T cell receptor (beta chain) was obtained from a study of T cell responses to AZD1222 COVID-19 vaccine. Study results and caveats: At baseline, seropositivity was found in only a handful of AZD1222 recipients. After the peak T cell response, and only then, were repertoires sampled. Clonal diversity was possibly underestimated; the donors were predominantly white British and more often female. Unmutated variant regions are reportedly the target of nearly half of TCRs that are spike-specific.

Method: immunoSEQ multiplex PCR; TCRdb's copy keeps in-frame clones and lacks some. The sample has 130,000 to 150,000 clones; approximately 88% are singletons. V dropped 6 bases and J dropped 5 bases, with 19 bases sitting between them. There are 15 residues in the CDR3. In germline, CDR1 is LNHDA, CDR2 SQIVND (reference sequence). Regarding this clone: Its antigen remains unknown.

The chain links TRBV19 to TRBJ1-2; the D gene is possibly TRBD1 (5 bases). The sequence came from an adult in good health. The sample here was peripheral blood, taken on day 0 of AZD1222 vaccination. The CDR3 DNA reads as TGTGCCAGTAGAGTCCCCGGGACGGAGGGGTATGGCTACACCTTC. This gives the protein CASRVPGTEGYGYTF.